These 10 T cell receptor beta chains share one sample of origin, sequenced in a study of cytomegalovirus exposure and HLA in healthy donors. The study ran its PCR with 60 Vbeta and 13 Jbeta primers. Some clones are missing from TCRdb's copy, which holds only in-frame ones; the method was immunoSEQ multiplex PCR. The table has about 270,000 clones, roughly 70% seen once. The sample was PBMCs. The receptor source for this set is a female donor in good health and CMV-seronegative.

This clone turned up a few times. The CDR3, as DNA: TGTGCCAGCAGTCCCTTCCAGGGTTACAATGAGCAGTTCTTC. Its translation is CASSPFQGYNEQFF. This chain connects TRBV6-5 to TRBJ2-1, with a possible D match to TRBD1 (5 bases). This CDR3 region has 14 residues. V shed 5 bases and J shed 4 bases, with 12 bases lying between them. The germline CDR1 and CDR2 sequences are MNHEY and SVGAGI.

This chain joins TRBV6-1 and TRBJ1-5, with 9 bases aligning to TRBD1. The CDR3 totals 14 residues. The junction had 4 bases not matched to a gene; V was cut back by 4 bases and J by 6 bases. The germline gives CDR1 MNHNS, CDR2 SASEGT. Here the CDR3 DNA reads TGTGCCAGCAGTGCGACAGGGGGAATTCAGCCCCAGCATTTT. It yields the protein CASSATGGIQPQHF.

This chain links TRBV5-4 with TRBJ2-5, with D maybe TRBD1 (6 bases). Trimming removed 4 bases at V and 2 bases at J, with 9 bases between. The CDR3 spans 13 residues. Germline V gene lookup returns CDR1 SGHNT and CDR2 YYREEE (reference sequence). For the CDR3, the DNA is TGTGCCAGCAGCCCCAGGGGTCAAGAGACCCAGTACTTC. Protein product: CASSPRGQETQYF. Together with reference TRBV5-4 and TRBJ2-5, the CDR3 gives the full variable domain: ETGVTQSPTHLIKTRGQQVTLRCSSQSGHNTVSWYQQALGQGPQFIFQYYREEENGRGNFPPRFSGLQFPNYSSELNVNALELDDSALYLCASSPRGQETQYFGPGTRLLVL.

The gene calls are TRBV19 and TRBJ2-2, with D unresolved. Between the trimmed V and J ends, which lost 3 bases and 2 bases, there was a span of 7 bases. Germline V gene data show CDR1 as LNHDA and CDR2 as SQIVND (reference sequence). This CDR3 spans 14 amino acids. Here the CDR3 reads CASSISPNTGELFF. The DNA of the CDR3 is TGTGCCAGTAGTATTTCCCCAAACACCGGGGAGCTGTTTTTT.

The chain uses TRBV7-2 and TRBJ2-1, with 7 positions matching TRBD1. Germline V gene sequence: CDR1 SGHTA, CDR2 FQGNSA. J gave up 6 bases and V 4 bases, and 9 bases lay outside the gene matches. CDR3 length equals 15 residues. The CDR3 protein is CASSSTGTVFNEQFF. Written as DNA, the CDR3 is TGTGCCAGCAGCTCGACCGGGACAGTCTTCAATGAGCAGTTCTTC.

The chain recombines TRBV7-8 with TRBJ2-5, with D tentatively TRBD1 (6 bases). Germline CDR1 reads SGHVS; CDR2 reads FQNEAQ. The V and J ends lost 5 bases and 4 bases respectively, with 23 bases between them. CDR3 length: 17 amino acids. The CDR3, as DNA: TGTGCCAGCAGCCCACACCTTACGGACAGTACTACAGAGACCCAGTACTTC. Translated: CASSPHLTDSTTETQYF.

CDR3 sequence reads: CASKVVRGFDIQYF. DNA for the CDR3: TGTGCCAGCAAGGTTGTAAGGGGTTTTGACATTCAGTACTTC. This chain links TRBV2 with TRBJ2-4, with D perhaps matching TRBD1 (5 bases). CDR1 SNHLY and CDR2 FYNNEI come from the germline V gene. The CDR3 extends over 14 amino acids. Trimming left V 7 bases short and J 8 bases short, with 18 bases between.

The rearrangement joins TRBV30 to TRBJ2-2, with 7 bases lining up with TRBD1. Trimming cost V 5 bases and J 5 bases; bases outside gene matches: 5. This CDR3 is 13 amino acids long. Germline CDR1 reads GTSNPN; CDR2 reads SVGIG (reference sequence). CDR3 in DNA: TGTGCCTGGGACACAGGGGCAACCGGGGAGCTGTTTTTT. It encodes CAWDTGATGELFF.

This clone was counted a few times. The chain couples TRBV7-9 to TRBJ2-1; the D is unclear. V lost 7 bases to trimming and J lost 9 bases, with 13 bases between them. CDR3 length equals 12 residues. Germline CDR1 reads SEHNR; CDR2 reads FQNEAQ (reference sequence). The chain's CDR3 is CASTSLGVEQFF. Here the CDR3 DNA reads TGTGCCAGCACCTCCCTAGGAGTTGAGCAGTTCTTC.

The J gene is TRBJ2-7, the V gene TRBV21-1; TRBD1 was called by the table and not checked on the DNA. TRBV21-1 represents a pseudogene. CDR3 length: 12 amino acids. This CDR3 is CASSKQFDEQYF. In DNA form, the CDR3 reads TGTGCCAGCAGCAAACAGTTTGACGAGCAGTACTTC.